These T cell receptor beta chains were read from a single sample in a study of blood T cells in healthy people across ages. A single record per CDR3 protein comes from TCRdb applying MiXCR to the 5' RACE reads. The table has 1.8 million or so distinct CDR3 sequences, around 40% seen once; the top ten hold under 25%. The sequenced sample consisted of blood. The source is a human donor in good health. CDR3s include the opening cysteine and the closing phenylalanine or tryptophan. A D gene is named only where the DNA matches it firmly. Clone size is shown for a subset of rows, as once, few, many or a class of expanded clone.

D gene | J gene | V gene | clone size | CDR3 protein | CDR3 DNA
NA | TRBJ1-1 | TRBV6-6 | NA | CASSHWTAEAFF | TGTGCCAGCAGTCATTGGACAGCTGAAGCTTTCTTT
NA | TRBJ1-2 | TRBV10-3 | few | CAISGGSSNYGYTF | TGTGCCATCAGTGGTGGCAGTTCTAACTATGGCTACACCTTC
TRBD1 | TRBJ2-7 | TRBV5-1 | few | CASSRDRGIPYEQYF | TGCGCCAGCAGCCGAGACAGGGGAATCCCCTACGAGCAGTACTTC
TRBD2 | TRBJ2-5 | TRBV20-1 | few | CSARAGTFRGAQYF | TGCAGTGCTAGGGCTGGGACTTTCCGGGGGGCCCAGTACTTC
TRBD2 | TRBJ2-1 | TRBV12-3/TRBV12-4 | few | CASSLFPWLRGGDEQFF | TGTGCCAGCAGCCTCTTCCCCTGGTTGCGGGGGGGAGATGAGCAGTTCTTC
NA | TRBJ2-4 | TRBV6-6 | few | CASSSSPGTSRNIQYF | TGTGCCAGCAGTTCCTCCCCCGGGACATCCCGAAACATTCAGTACTTC
NA | TRBJ2-5 | TRBV4-1 | NA | CASSQEASAWETQYF | TGCGCCAGCAGCCAAGAGGCCAGCGCTTGGGAGACCCAGTACTTC
NA | TRBJ2-1 | TRBV3-1 | NA | CASSPGRDPYNEQFF | TGTGCCAGCAGCCCTGGACGGGACCCTTACAATGAGCAGTTCTTC
TRBD2 | TRBJ2-1 | TRBV4-1 | few | CASSREDLAGGFSSYNEQFF | TGCGCCAGCAGCCGAGAAGACCTAGCGGGGGGCTTCAGCTCCTACAATGAGCAGTTCTTC
TRBD2 | TRBJ2-5 | TRBV5-1 | few | CASSGASGEGEQYF | TGCGCCAGCAGCGGCGCTAGCGGGGAGGGTGAGCAGTACTTC
NA | TRBJ2-7 | TRBV7-9 | few | CASSLGASSYYNEQYF | TGTGCCAGCAGCTTAGGGGCGTCGTCCTACTACAATGAGCAGTACTTC
NA | TRBJ2-3 | TRBV2 | NA | CASSEAGASTDTQYF | TGTGCCAGCAGTGAAGCGGGGGCTAGCACAGATACGCAGTATTTT
NA | TRBJ2-2 | TRBV12-3/TRBV12-4 | NA | CASSLGLTGELFF | TGTGCCAGCAGTTTGGGGCTCACCGGGGAGCTGTTTTTT
NA | TRBJ2-1 | TRBV6-2/TRBV6-3 | NA | CASSPTPIGDNEQFF | TGTGCCAGCAGCCCTACACCCATTGGGGACAATGAGCAGTTCTTC
NA | TRBJ2-6 | TRBV6-2/TRBV6-3 | once | CASSYDPSKGGSGANVLTF | TGTGCCAGCAGTTACGACCCCTCCAAAGGGGGTTCCGGGGCCAACGTCCTGACTTTC
NA | TRBJ1-1 | TRBV6-5 | NA | CASSYLPGVDTEAFF | TGTGCCAGCAGTTACCTGCCGGGGGTAGACACTGAAGCTTTCTTT
NA | TRBJ1-2 | TRBV11-2 | NA | CASSTPTGMYGYTF | TGTGCCAGCAGCACACCTACGGGGATGTACGGCTACACCTTC
NA | TRBJ2-3 | TRBV20-1 | NA | CSAREVEAEIITDTQYF | TGCAGTGCTAGGGAAGTAGAAGCGGAGATCATCACAGATACGCAGTATTTT
NA | TRBJ2-1 | TRBV24-1 | few | CATSDLWQARRDEQFF | TGTGCCACCAGTGATTTGTGGCAGGCCCGTAGGGATGAGCAGTTCTTC
NA | TRBJ1-1 | TRBV7-8 | NA | CASSLVPAWGITKAFF | TGTGCCAGCAGCTTAGTCCCAGCGTGGGGCATCACTAAAGCTTTCTTT
TRBD1 | TRBJ1-2 | TRBV4-1 | few | CASSHPGQGIGYTF | TGCGCCAGCAGCCATCCGGGACAGGGAATCGGCTACACCTTC
NA | TRBJ2-5 | TRBV20-1 | NA | CSALVPGRETQYF | TGCAGTGCACTAGTGCCAGGGAGGGAGACCCAGTACTTC
NA | TRBJ2-7 | TRBV10-3 | few | CAISESVQLYEQYF | TGTGCCATCAGTGAGTCGGTACAGTTATACGAGCAGTACTTC
NA | TRBJ2-5 | TRBV15 | few | CATSRDRLFETQYF | TGTGCCACCAGCAGAGACCGACTTTTTGAGACCCAGTACTTC
NA | TRBJ1-5 | TRBV5-1 | once | CASSQGLSSNQPQHF | TGCGCCAGCAGTCAGGGTTTATCAAGCAATCAGCCCCAGCATTTT
NA | TRBJ2-7 | TRBV3-1 | NA | CASSQDSPPYEQYF | TGTGCCAGCAGCCAAGATAGTCCCCCCTACGAGCAGTACTTC
NA | TRBJ1-4 | TRBV4-3 | NA | CASSQGLVQESGEQEKLFF | TGCGCCAGCAGCCAAGGGTTGGTACAGGAGAGTGGTGAACAAGAAAAACTGTTTTTT
NA | TRBJ2-3 | TRBV20-1 | NA | CSAPLRHSTGTQYF | TGCAGTGCGCCGCTGCGGCACAGCACAGGTACGCAGTATTTT
NA | TRBJ1-2 | TRBV4-1 | few | CASSPGGQNPYGYTF | TGCGCCAGCAGCCCTGGGGGCCAGAATCCTTATGGCTACACCTTC
NA | TRBJ2-7 | TRBV6-5 | few | CASSYTGIWEQYF | TGTGCCAGCAGTTACACAGGGATTTGGGAGCAGTACTTC
NA | TRBJ2-6 | TRBV5-1 | NA | CASSSSTRPTSGANVLTF | TGCGCCAGCAGCTCGTCTACAAGGCCGACCTCTGGGGCCAACGTCCTGACTTTC
NA | TRBJ1-4 | TRBV5-1 | NA | CASSLVLGTNEKLFF | TGCGCCAGCAGCTTGGTGCTGGGAACTAATGAAAAACTGTTTTTT
NA | TRBJ1-2 | TRBV7-2 | NA | CASSFRGLSGYTF | TGTGCCAGCAGCTTCCGAGGTCTAAGTGGCTACACCTTC
NA | TRBJ2-1 | TRBV9 | few | CASSVGGGQGSISEQFF | TGTGCCAGCAGCGTCGGAGGAGGGCAGGGTTCTATAAGTGAGCAGTTCTTC
TRBD1 | TRBJ1-6 | TRBV5-7 | NA | CASSLAGETGDISYNSPLHF | TGTGCCAGCAGCTTGGCCGGGGAGACAGGGGACATCTCCTATAATTCACCCCTCCACTTT